This T cell receptor beta chain stems from a study of T cells after posttransplantation cyclophosphamide. Overall study results and limits: TRB clonality was highly associated with recipient CMV seropositivity and reactivation. Donor CD8+ memory clones often dominated recipient blood repertoires at later times.

This table comes from immunoSEQ multiplex PCR, and its TCRdb copy is limited to in-frame clones, with some not included. Observed in the sample are some 46,000 clones, none of them singletons. The CDR3 has 20 residues. Germline V gives CDR1 SGHTA, CDR2 FQGTGA. J lost 1 base, V lost 1 base, and 16 bases had no gene match. This clone was seen a few times. The antigen is unknown. Source material: PBMCs. This chain uses TRBV7-3 with TRBJ2-3; 8 nucleotides line up with TRBD2. The origin of this receptor is a man in his forties in good health, CMV-negative, and a related stem cell transplant donor. The CDR3 sequence is CASSLRASATLAGRTDTQYF. Here the CDR3 DNA reads TGTGCCAGCAGCTTAAGGGCGTCGGCGACCTTAGCGGGACGCACAGATACGCAGTATTTT.